These 6 T cell receptor beta chains were all obtained from the same sample, sequenced in a study of blood T cell repertoires in COVID-19 (dated by TCRdb to 2020 to 2022). The library was prepared using the immunoSEQ multiplex PCR assay. TCRdb obtained this table from immuneACCESS and retained in-frame rearrangements with V and J assigned. These tables miss some clones; where compared with another copy, unresolved V genes account for less than half of the shortfall, and the remainder is unexplained. The sample table records around 200,000 clones; around 81% of these occur just once. Over 7% of the sample rests with the top ten. Sequencing was performed on PBMCs or T cells enriched from blood (not recorded which). The receptors stem from a woman aged 40 to 50 with acute COVID-19.

The rearrangement uses TRBV2 and TRBJ2-1; D perhaps matches TRBD2 (5 bases). Germline lookup yields CDR1 SNHLY and CDR2 FYNNEI. The V end was cut by 2 bases, the J end by 15 bases, with 17 bases between. The CDR3 extends over 13 amino acids. The CDR3 here is CASSESLAVLTFF. DNA for the CDR3: TGTGCCAGCAGTGAAAGCCTAGCAGTCCTTACGTTCTTC.

The chain links TRBV9 to TRBJ2-4; perhaps TRBD2 as D (6 bases). CDR3 size: 14 residues. V was cut by 2 bases and J by 5 bases, with 11 bases left in between. Germline loops: CDR1 SGDLS, CDR2 YYNGEE. DNA of the CDR3: TGTGCCAGCAGCGTCGGAGGGACGCAAAACATTCAGTACTTC. This gives the protein CASSVGGTQNIQYF.

J is TRBJ2-3 and V is TRBV18, with 10 bases fitting TRBD2. The CDR3 is 15 residues long. J lost 6 bases, V lost 3 bases, and 6 bases had no gene match. Looked up from germline, CDR1 is KGHSH and CDR2 is LQKENI. The CDR3 sequence: CASSPQREGLDTQYF. The CDR3 DNA follows: TGTGCCAGCTCACCCCAGCGGGAGGGCCTGGATACGCAGTATTTT.

The CDR3 bases are TGTGCCATCGCTCCGTCTAGCGGGGGTAATGAGCAGTTCTTC. Protein product: CAIAPSSGGNEQFF. The rearrangement joins TRBV10-3 to TRBJ2-1; 10 nucleotides agree with TRBD2. V dropped 8 bases and J dropped 7; count of bases not matched to a gene: 8. Germline lookup yields CDR1 ENHRY and CDR2 SYGVKD. This CDR3 spans 14 amino acids.

V usage is TRBV6-5 and J usage is TRBJ2-5; no definite D call. The V end was cut by 0 bases, the J end by 0 bases, with 8 bases between. Germline values: CDR1 MNHEY, CDR2 SVGAGI. The CDR3 runs 15 residues. The CDR3 loop is CASSYSNKYQETQYF. CDR3 nucleotide sequence: TGTGCCAGCAGTTACTCAAACAAGTACCAAGAGACCCAGTACTTC.

The rearrangement uses TRBV6-5 and TRBJ1-1; a weak D match, TRBD1 (5 bases). Germline values: CDR1 MNHEY, CDR2 SVGAGI. The CDR3 sequence is 11 residues long. The ends were cut back, 5 bases at V and 10 bases at J, with 11 bases in the middle. CDR3 coding DNA: TGTGCCAGCAGTACTTCCAGGGCAGCTTTCTTT. It is translated as CASSTSRAAFF.